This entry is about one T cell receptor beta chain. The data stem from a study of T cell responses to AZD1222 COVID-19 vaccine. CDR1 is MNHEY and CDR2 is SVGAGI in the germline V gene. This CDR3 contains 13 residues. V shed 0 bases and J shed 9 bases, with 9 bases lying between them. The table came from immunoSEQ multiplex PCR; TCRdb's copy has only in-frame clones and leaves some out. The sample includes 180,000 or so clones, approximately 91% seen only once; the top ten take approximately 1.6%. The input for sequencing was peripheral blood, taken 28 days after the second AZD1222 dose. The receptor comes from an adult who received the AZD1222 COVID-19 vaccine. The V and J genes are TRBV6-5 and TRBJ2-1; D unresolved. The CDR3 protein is CASSYSSLSEQFF. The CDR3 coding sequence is TGTGCCAGCAGTTACTCGAGCCTGTCTGAGCAGTTCTTC.